These T cell receptor beta chains were read from a single sample in a study of blood T cell repertoires in COVID-19. Produced via immunoSEQ multiplex PCR; TCRdb's table is partial and in-frame only. The table includes fewer than 250,000 clones, about 88% detected once. Sequencing input: peripheral blood. Receptor source: a woman between 35 and 50 years old with acute or convalescent COVID-19. CDR3s leave out the opening cysteine and the closing phenylalanine or tryptophan.

>TRBV3-1/TRBV3-2|TRBJ2-5
ASSQFDSGLVETQY
>TRBV19|TRBJ2-1
ASSIPRGNEQF
>TRBV6-4|TRBJ1-6
ASSDLAGWNSPLH
>TRBV5-4|TRBJ2-5
AITGTGIRETQY
>TRBV6-5|TRBJ1-2
ASSSNRERGYT
>TRBV4-1|TRBJ1-2
ASSQEDSFLPLYGYT
>TRBV11-3|TRBJ1-2
ASSSPTGKGNYGYT
>TRBV7-8|TRBJ1-4
ASSLASRFPNEKLF
>TRBV6-5|TRBJ1-4
ASSRLGTNEKLF
>TRBV7-3|TRBJ2-5
ASSRAGGGETQY
>TRBV5-1|TRBJ1-1
ASSLPQGYEAF
>TRBV4-2|TRBJ1-1
ASSQGAGVEAF
>TRBV9|TRBJ1-1
ASSSLAGGNTEAF
>TRBV11-1|TRBJ1-1
ASSLATGITEAF
>TRBV2|TRBJ1-4
ASRDGQTRNEKLF